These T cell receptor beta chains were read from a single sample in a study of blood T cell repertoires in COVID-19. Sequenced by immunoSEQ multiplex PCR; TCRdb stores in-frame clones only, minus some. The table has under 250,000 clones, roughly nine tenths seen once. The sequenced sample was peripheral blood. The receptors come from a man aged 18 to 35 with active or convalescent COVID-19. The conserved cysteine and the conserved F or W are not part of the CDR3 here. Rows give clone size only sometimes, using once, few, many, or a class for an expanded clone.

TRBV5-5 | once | ASSLGLAGGPYEQY
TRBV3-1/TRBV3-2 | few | ASSLVETQY
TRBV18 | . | ASSGTSGETQY
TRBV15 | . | ATSRDHRSGYT
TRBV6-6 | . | ASSYPGNEKLF
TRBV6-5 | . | ASSHQETQY
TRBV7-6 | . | ASSTRTSGGVKLRQETQY
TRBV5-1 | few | ASSLRTGGNTEAF
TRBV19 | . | ASSITGSSYEQY
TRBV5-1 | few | ASSLSGQGLYGYT
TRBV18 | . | ASSPRGTDNSPLH
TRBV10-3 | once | AISTGGNEQF
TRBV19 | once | ASSIGHQDYGYT
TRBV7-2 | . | ASSSPAGGNTGELF
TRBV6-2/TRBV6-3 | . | ASSYSTRGHDTGELF
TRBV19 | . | ASKPAGEGGANVLT
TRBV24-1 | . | ATSADLQETQY
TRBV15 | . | ATSGLQGANTEAF
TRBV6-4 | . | ASSESGGGNQPQH
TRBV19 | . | ASSTRLASGADTQY
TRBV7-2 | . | ASTDSPETGRLH
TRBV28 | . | ASSYSGYRGSGNTIY
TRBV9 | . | ASSVSGGNEQF
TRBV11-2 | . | ASSKRQGSTEAF
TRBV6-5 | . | ASISVRTGYNEQF
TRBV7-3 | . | ASSPRTGTNEQF
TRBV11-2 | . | ASSLRTGEFLNEQF
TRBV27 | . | ASSYHGQPELF
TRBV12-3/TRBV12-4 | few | ASSLGGGSPAF
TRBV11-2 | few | ASRGTGGVGDYGYT
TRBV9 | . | ASSVQATNEKLF
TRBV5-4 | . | ASSQSGGAGETQY
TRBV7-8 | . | ASSLATGQAWY
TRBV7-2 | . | ASSIRTDFYGYT
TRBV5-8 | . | ASSVKAGGPYNEQF
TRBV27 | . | ASSFPPGVNSPLH
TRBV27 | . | ASSPNIAGDGWETQY
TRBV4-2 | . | ASSQELGGWLAKNIQY
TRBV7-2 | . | ASSPPGTGGVYEQY
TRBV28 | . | ASSPRGRTGEQY
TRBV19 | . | ASSIRGNYGYT
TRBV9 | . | ASSKGALSGDTQY
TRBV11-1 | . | ASSNTGYGNTEAF
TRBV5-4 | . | ASSLAGSQRTDTQY
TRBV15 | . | ATSRAGLSFENAGDTQY
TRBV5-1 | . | ASSTRPGSYEQY
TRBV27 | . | ASSLLDSEQY
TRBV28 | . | ASSIPPGGREKLF